The 29 T cell receptor beta chains presented below share a single source sample, sequenced in a study of control samples from healthy donors and cancer patients. Using immunoSEQ multiplex PCR, the repertoire was profiled, and TCRdb retains in-frame clones only, with some absent. Here the sample spans 85,000 to 90,000 clones, 85% to 90% being singletons. The specimen sequenced was PBMCs. The receptor source for this set is a woman aged 50 to 60 with colorectal cancer.

This chain joins TRBV18 and TRBJ1-6; 9 nucleotides agree with TRBD1. V shed 2 bases and J 7 bases; nucleotides not matched to a gene: 6. Per germline, CDR1 KGHSH and CDR2 LQKENI. The CDR3 has 16 residues. The CDR3 DNA reads as TGTGCCAGCTCACCAACAGGGGGCGAGGGAAATTCACCCCTCCACTTT. This sequence encodes CASSPTGGEGNSPLHF.

V and J are TRBV5-1 and TRBJ1-6, with 7 bases fitting TRBD1. The CDR3 has 15 amino acids. The V segment lost 0 bases and the J segment 9 bases; nucleotides outside the gene matches: 6. Germline V gene lookup returns CDR1 SGHRS and CDR2 YFSETQ. For the CDR3, the DNA is TGCGCCAGCAGCTTGGCCGTAGGGGGCAGTTCACCCCTCCACTTT. It is translated as CASSLAVGGSSPLHF.

This clone was counted between two and nine times. The V and J genes are TRBV19 and TRBJ1-2; 7 positions agree with TRBD1. The CDR3 is made up of 15 amino acids. CDR1 and CDR2 (germline): LNHDA, SQIVND (reference sequence). V trimming: 4 bases; J trimming: 7 bases; junction bases outside the gene matches: 12. CDR3 sequence: CASSNGAGGIGGYTF. The CDR3 coding sequence is TGTGCCAGTAGTAATGGAGCAGGGGGGATTGGTGGCTACACCTTC.

This clone occurred once. This sequence joins TRBV21-1 and TRBJ1-6; whether TRBD1, the table's D call, matches the DNA was not checked. TRBV21-1 is designated a pseudogene. The CDR3 is 15 residues long. CDR3: CASSNFRGRDSPLHF. CDR3 nucleotides: TGTGCCAGCAGCAATTTCAGGGGACGGGATTCACCCCTCCACTTT.

This clone was detected only a few times. V is TRBV24-1 and J is TRBJ2-3, with a possible D match to TRBD2 (7 bases). V was trimmed by 7 bases and J by 1 base, leaving 14 bases between them. The V gene's germline CDR1 is KGHDR and CDR2 SFDVKD. This CDR3 is built from 15 residues. CDR3 nucleotide sequence: TGTGCCACCAGAGGTCGGGGGGCCGGCACAGATACGCAGTATTTT. Its translation is CATRGRGAGTDTQYF.

The chain employs TRBV4-1 and TRBJ2-3; 7 nucleotides align to TRBD2. V was pared by 1 base and J by 2 bases, with 12 bases of the junction left unmatched. The germline V gene has CDR1 MGHRA and CDR2 YSYEKL. The CDR3 extends over 18 amino acids. This chain's CDR3 is CASSQVVSASGLTDTQYF. CDR3 coding DNA: TGCGCCAGCAGCCAAGTAGTGTCTGCTAGCGGCCTCACAGATACGCAGTATTTT.

The gene calls are TRBV9 and TRBJ2-2; 16 bases match TRBD2. The CDR3 runs to 23 residues. Trimming at V came to 0 bases and at J to 4 bases, leaving 18 bases not matched to a gene. Germline CDR1 and CDR2: SGDLS and YYNGEE. The CDR3 coding sequence is TGTGCCAGCAGCGTAGAACCCCCAGAGAGGGGACTAGCGGGGGGGCAGAGCACCGGGGAGCTGTTTTTT. Protein product: CASSVEPPERGLAGGQSTGELFF.

The chain couples TRBV3-1 (or the pseudogene TRBV3-2) to TRBJ2-7; D is unclear. CDR1 and CDR2 from the germline V gene are LGHDT and YNNKEL (reference sequence). Trimming removed 1 base from V and 4 bases from J, with 8 bases in between. This CDR3 region has 13 residues. The CDR3 protein is CASSQAGRYEQYV. The CDR3 DNA is TGTGCCAGCAGCCAAGCCGGACGTTACGAGCAGTACGTC.

This sequence joins TRBV15 and TRBJ2-1, with 9 bases identical to TRBD2. The trim removed 0 bases at V and 0 bases at J, leaving 9 bases unmatched. The length of the CDR3 is 19 residues. Germline V gives CDR1 LNHNV, CDR2 YYDKDF (reference sequence). The chain's CDR3 is CATSREGLARKYSYNEQFF. The DNA for the CDR3 is TGTGCCACCAGCAGAGAGGGACTAGCTCGTAAATACTCCTACAATGAGCAGTTCTTC.

This chain links TRBV3-1 (or the pseudogene TRBV3-2) with TRBJ1-1, with D uncertain. This CDR3 has 15 amino acids. Per the germline V gene, CDR1 is LGHDT and CDR2 is YNNKEL (reference sequence). Trimming pared 0 bases from V and 5 bases from J, leaving 13 bases between. This chain's CDR3 is CASSQDPDGETEAFF. The DNA for the CDR3 is TGTGCCAGCAGCCAAGATCCGGACGGGGAAACTGAAGCTTTCTTT.

V usage is TRBV6-5 and J usage is TRBJ1-2; no firm D call. This CDR3 comprises 14 residues. The germline CDR1 and CDR2 sequences are MNHEY and SVGAGI. The V end was cut by 0 bases, the J end by 7 bases, with 12 bases between. The CDR3 reads CASSYSAGGGGYTF. As DNA, the CDR3 is TGTGCCAGCAGTTACTCGGCTGGAGGTGGTGGCTACACCTTC.

The CDR3 protein is CSARQGKLFF. CDR3 sequence (DNA): TGCAGTGCTAGGCAGGGGAAACTGTTTTTT. The chain is built from TRBV20-1 and TRBJ1-4, with TRBD1 as a possible D gene (6 bases). The germline V gene has CDR1 DFQATT and CDR2 SNEGSKA (reference sequence). Trimming left V 3 bases short and J 11 bases short, with 7 bases between. CDR3 size: 10 residues.

The chain links TRBV2 to TRBJ2-2, with 7 bases aligning to TRBD1. The V gene end was trimmed by 4 bases and the J gene end by 0 bases; junction bases not matched to a gene: 2. The CDR3 spans 15 residues. Germline values: CDR1 SNHLY, CDR2 FYNNEI. This CDR3 reads CASSGQGPNTGELFF. CDR3 nucleotide sequence: TGTGCCAGCAGTGGACAGGGCCCGAACACCGGGGAGCTGTTTTTT.

The rearrangement links TRBV5-1 to TRBJ2-7, with TRBD1 matching over 8 bases. Trimming at V came to 0 bases and at J to 4 bases, leaving 3 bases not matched to a gene. Germline CDR1 SGHRS, CDR2 YFSETQ. This CDR3 is built from 14 residues. DNA of the CDR3: TGCGCCAGCAGCTTGGGGGACAGGCCATACGAGCAGTACGTC. Translating gives CASSLGDRPYEQYV.

The chain joins TRBV24-1 to TRBJ2-2; TRBD1 is a possible D gene (5 bases). The CDR3 has 15 amino acids. Germline V CDR1 and CDR2: KGHDR, SFDVKD. The germline V and J ends were trimmed by 3 bases and 4 bases, with 11 bases remaining between them. DNA for the CDR3: TGTGCCACCAGTGATCCTCAGGGTTTCACCGGGGAGCTGTTTTTT. Translating it yields CATSDPQGFTGELFF.

V usage is TRBV3-1 (or the pseudogene TRBV3-2) and J usage is TRBJ2-3; 9 bases match TRBD2. The V and J ends lost 1 base and 3 bases, in that order; junction bases with no gene match: 5. Germline V CDR1 and CDR2: LGHDT, YNNKEL (reference sequence). CDR3 length: 16 amino acids. The CDR3 region has the DNA TGTGCCAGCAGCCAAGGTCGGCGGGGGGGGACAGATACGCAGTATTTT. This codes for CASSQGRRGGTDTQYF.

The chain joins TRBV18 to TRBJ1-1; maybe TRBD1 (5 bases). Germline V CDR1 and CDR2: KGHSH, LQKENI. V gave up 1 base and J gave up 6 bases, with 12 bases separating them. The CDR3 consists of 14 residues. CDR3 region: CASSPREGPAEAFF. The CDR3 nucleotides read TGTGCCAGCTCACCACGAGAGGGGCCGGCTGAAGCTTTCTTT. Combining the CDR3 with reference TRBV18 and TRBJ1-1 gives the whole variable domain NAGVMQNPRHLVRRRGQEARLRCSPMKGHSHVYWYRQLPEEGLKFMVYLQKENIIDESGMPKERFSAEFPKEGPSILRIQQVVRGDSAAYFCASSPREGPAEAFFGQGTRLTVV.

The chain carries TRBV3-1 (or the pseudogene TRBV3-2) and TRBJ1-5; weak D call: TRBD1 (5 bases). This CDR3 contains 14 residues. The V end was cut by 1 base, the J end by 7 bases, with 11 bases between. From germline, CDR1 is LGHDT and CDR2 YNNKEL (reference sequence). The CDR3 nucleotides read TGTGCCAGCAGCCAAGGAACGGGGCAACAGCCCCAGCATTTT. Protein sequence: CASSQGTGQQPQHF.

The genes are TRBV7-8 and TRBJ1-3; 8 bases are a match to TRBD1. With V trimmed by 4 bases and J by 7 bases, 9 bases remained unmatched. The CDR3 is made up of 15 amino acids. The V gene's germline CDR1 is SGHVS and CDR2 FQNEAQ. CDR3 nucleotide sequence: TGTGCCAGCAGCTCCGACAGGGGCCCCCGGAACACCATATATTTT. Residues: CASSSDRGPRNTIYF.

The chain couples TRBV28 to TRBJ1-5, with D unclear. From germline, CDR1 is MDHEN and CDR2 SYDVKM. Trimming took off 2 bases at V and 5 bases at J, with 10 bases between the two ends. The CDR3 extends over 14 amino acids. The CDR3 here is CASSLLGFDQPQHF. The CDR3 nucleotides are TGTGCCAGCAGTTTACTAGGGTTTGATCAGCCCCAGCATTTT.

The chain is built from TRBV15 and TRBJ1-2, with a possible D match to TRBD1 (6 bases). The V gene lost 0 bases and the J gene lost 8 bases, with 16 bases spanning the gap. CDR3 size: 15 residues. Germline V gene data show CDR1 as LNHNV and CDR2 as YYDKDF (reference sequence). CDR3 DNA sequence: TGTGCCACCAGCAGAGACGTGTCGGGGGGCCGAGGCTACACCTTC. Translation: CATSRDVSGGRGYTF.

The rearrangement joins TRBV6-5 to TRBJ2-7, with D perhaps matching TRBD1 (6 bases). Germline-derived CDR1 and CDR2 are MNHEY and SVGAGI. V lost 6 bases, J lost 5 bases, and 8 bases lay in between. This CDR3 contains 11 residues. CDR3 protein: CASRQGNEQYV. The CDR3 coding sequence is TGTGCCAGCAGACAGGGTAACGAGCAGTACGTC.

This chain links TRBV19 with TRBJ1-4; D is perhaps TRBD1 (6 bases). Germline V gives CDR1 LNHDA, CDR2 SQIVND (reference sequence). Trimming removed 3 bases from V and 3 bases from J, with 11 bases in between. The CDR3 sequence is 15 residues long. CDR3 in amino acids: CASSMLGAANEKLFF. The DNA of the CDR3 is TGTGCCAGTAGTATGCTGGGGGCAGCTAATGAAAAACTGTTTTTT. The full variable domain, completed using reference TRBV19 and TRBJ1-4, is DGGITQSPKYLFRKEGQNVTLSCEQNLNHDAMYWYRQDPGQGLRLIYYSQIVNDFQKGDIAEGYSVSREKKESFPLTVTSAQKNPTAFYLCASSMLGAANEKLFFGSGTQLSVL.

This clone showed up just a few times. This chain links TRBV5-4 with TRBJ2-2; D possibly uses TRBD1 or TRBD2 (5 bases each). From germline, CDR1 is SGHNT and CDR2 YYREEE (reference sequence). The germline V and J ends were trimmed by 10 bases and 3 bases, with 10 bases remaining between them. CDR3 length: 12 amino acids. Here the CDR3 DNA reads TGTGCCTCGCAGGGAGACACCGGGGAGCTGTTTTTT. This sequence encodes CASQGDTGELFF.

The chain uses TRBV28 and TRBJ1-2, with TRBD1 identical over 12 bases. Germline assignment: CDR1 MDHEN and CDR2 SYDVKM. J lost 4 bases, V lost 7 bases, and 16 bases had no gene match. This CDR3 has 18 residues. This CDR3 reads CASTPAGDRGQFGYGYTF. The CDR3 DNA reads as TGTGCCAGCACCCCAGCTGGGGACAGGGGGCAGTTTGGCTATGGCTACACCTTC.

The CDR3 spells CASIAPEDGYTF. For the CDR3, the DNA is TGTGCCAGCATCGCTCCTGAGGATGGCTACACCTTC. J is TRBJ1-2 and V is TRBV7-9; D unresolved. Germline CDR1 reads SEHNR; CDR2 reads FQNEAQ (reference sequence). CDR3 length equals 12 residues. V was clipped by 7 bases and J by 6 bases, with 12 bases between them.

This sequence joins TRBV11-1 and TRBJ1-5, with a weak D call TRBD1 (6 bases). V was trimmed by 4 bases and J by 6 bases, leaving 16 bases between them. The CDR3 spans 15 residues. Germline V gene sequence: CDR1 SGHAT, CDR2 FQDESV (reference sequence). CDR3 coding DNA: TGTGCCAGCAGCTGCGACAGGCTGGGGAGTCAGCCCCAGCATTTT. Its translation: CASSCDRLGSQPQHF.

The chain employs TRBV7-9 and TRBJ2-6, with D tentatively TRBD1 or TRBD2 (5 bases each). Germline-derived CDR1 and CDR2 are SEHNR and FQNEAQ (reference sequence). The V and J ends lost 5 bases and 0 bases respectively, with 14 bases between them. The CDR3 spans 17 residues. CDR3 sequence reads: CASSPRGPGSGANVLTF. The CDR3 DNA reads TGTGCCAGCAGCCCCCGGGGCCCCGGCTCTGGGGCCAACGTCCTGACTTTC.

The V gene is TRBV7-6, the J gene TRBJ2-2; 7 nucleotides agree with TRBD1. Germline-derived CDR1 and CDR2 are SGHVS and FNYEAQ. The ends lost 6 bases at V and 1 base at J; junction bases unmatched: 5. CDR3 length: 15 residues. The CDR3 protein is CASRYRGENTGELFF. CDR3 nucleotides: TGTGCCAGCAGGTACAGGGGAGAGAACACCGGGGAGCTGTTTTTT. Together with reference TRBV7-6 and TRBJ2-2, the CDR3 gives the full variable domain: GAGVSQSPRYKVTKRGQDVALRCDPISGHVSLYWYRQALGQGPEFLTYFNYEAQQDKSGLPNDRFSAERPEGSISTLTIQRTEQRDSAMYRCASRYRGENTGELFFGEGSRLTVL.